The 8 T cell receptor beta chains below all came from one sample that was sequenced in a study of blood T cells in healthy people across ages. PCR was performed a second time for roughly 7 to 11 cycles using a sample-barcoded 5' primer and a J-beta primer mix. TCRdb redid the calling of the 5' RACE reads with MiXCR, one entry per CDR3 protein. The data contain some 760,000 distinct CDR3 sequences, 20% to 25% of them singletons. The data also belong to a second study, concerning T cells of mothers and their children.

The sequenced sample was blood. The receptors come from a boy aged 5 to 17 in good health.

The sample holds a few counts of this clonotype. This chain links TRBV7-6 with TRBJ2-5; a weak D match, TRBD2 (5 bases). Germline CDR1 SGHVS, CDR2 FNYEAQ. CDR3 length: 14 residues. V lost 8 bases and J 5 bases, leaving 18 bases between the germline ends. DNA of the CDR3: TGTGCCAGCGGCTCCCGTCTGGCTAGCGAGACCCAGTACTTC. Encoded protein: CASGSRLASETQYF. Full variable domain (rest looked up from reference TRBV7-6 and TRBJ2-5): GAGVSQSPRYKVTKRGQDVALRCDPISGHVSLYWYRQALGQGPEFLTYFNYEAQQDKSGLPNDRFSAERPEGSISTLTIQRTEQRDSAMYRCASGSRLASETQYFGPGTRLLVL.

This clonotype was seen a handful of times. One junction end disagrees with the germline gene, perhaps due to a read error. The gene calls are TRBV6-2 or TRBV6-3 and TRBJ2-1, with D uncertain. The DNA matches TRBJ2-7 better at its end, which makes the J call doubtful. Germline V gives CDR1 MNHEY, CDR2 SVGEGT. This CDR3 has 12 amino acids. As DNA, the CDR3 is TGTGCCGGCAGTTATAACAGCTACGAGCAGTACTTC. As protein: CAGSYNSYEQYF.

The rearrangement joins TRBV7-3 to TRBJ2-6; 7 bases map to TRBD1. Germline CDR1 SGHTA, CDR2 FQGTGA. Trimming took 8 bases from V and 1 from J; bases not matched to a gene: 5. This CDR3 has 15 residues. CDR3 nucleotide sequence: TGTGCCAGCGGGCAGGGGGTATCTGGGGCCAACGTCCTGACTTTC. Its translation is CASGQGVSGANVLTF.

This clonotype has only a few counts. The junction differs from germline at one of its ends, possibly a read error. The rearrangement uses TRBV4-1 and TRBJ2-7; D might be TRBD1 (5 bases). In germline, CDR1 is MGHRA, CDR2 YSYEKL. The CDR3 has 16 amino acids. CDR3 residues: CASSQQILMQGYKQYF. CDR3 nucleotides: TGCGCCAGCAGCCAGCAGATACTAATGCAGGGCTACAAGCAGTACTTC.

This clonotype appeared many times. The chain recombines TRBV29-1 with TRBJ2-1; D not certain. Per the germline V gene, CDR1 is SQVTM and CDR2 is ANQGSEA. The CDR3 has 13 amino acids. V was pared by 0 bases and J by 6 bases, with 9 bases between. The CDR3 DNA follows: TGCAGCGTTGAAGAACCCCCGTCCAATGAGCAGTTCTTC. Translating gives CSVEEPPSNEQFF.

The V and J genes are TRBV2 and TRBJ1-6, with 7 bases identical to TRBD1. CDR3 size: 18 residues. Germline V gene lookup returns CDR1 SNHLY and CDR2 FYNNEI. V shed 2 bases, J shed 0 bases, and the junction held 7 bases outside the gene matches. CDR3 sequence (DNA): TGTGCCAGCAGTGAATATTTCAGGGGGAGCTCCTATAATTCACCCCTCCACTTT. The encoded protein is CASSEYFRGSSYNSPLHF. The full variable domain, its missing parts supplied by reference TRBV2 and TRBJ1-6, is EPEVTQTPSHQVTQMGQEVILRCVPISNHLYFYWYRQILGQKVEFLVSFYNNEISEKSEIFDDQFSVERPDGSNFTLKIRSTKLEDSAMYFCASSEYFRGSSYNSPLHFGNGTRLTVT.

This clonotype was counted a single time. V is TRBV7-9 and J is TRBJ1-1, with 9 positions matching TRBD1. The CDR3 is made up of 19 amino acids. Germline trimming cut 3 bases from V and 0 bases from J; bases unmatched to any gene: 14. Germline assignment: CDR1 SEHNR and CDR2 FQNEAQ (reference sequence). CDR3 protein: CASSFPLDRGRRMNTEAFF. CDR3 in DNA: TGTGCCAGCAGCTTTCCTCTGGACAGGGGAAGACGGATGAACACTGAAGCTTTCTTT.

CDR3 loop: CASSLTGTSVNDEQFF. The CDR3 bases are TGTGCCAGCAGCCTTACCGGGACTAGCGTTAACGATGAGCAGTTCTTC. The rearrangement links TRBV4-2 to TRBJ2-1; 10 bases are a match to TRBD2. With V trimmed by 4 bases and J by 8 bases, 11 bases remained unmatched. The CDR3 runs to 16 residues. CDR1 and CDR2 (germline): LGHNA, YNFKEQ.